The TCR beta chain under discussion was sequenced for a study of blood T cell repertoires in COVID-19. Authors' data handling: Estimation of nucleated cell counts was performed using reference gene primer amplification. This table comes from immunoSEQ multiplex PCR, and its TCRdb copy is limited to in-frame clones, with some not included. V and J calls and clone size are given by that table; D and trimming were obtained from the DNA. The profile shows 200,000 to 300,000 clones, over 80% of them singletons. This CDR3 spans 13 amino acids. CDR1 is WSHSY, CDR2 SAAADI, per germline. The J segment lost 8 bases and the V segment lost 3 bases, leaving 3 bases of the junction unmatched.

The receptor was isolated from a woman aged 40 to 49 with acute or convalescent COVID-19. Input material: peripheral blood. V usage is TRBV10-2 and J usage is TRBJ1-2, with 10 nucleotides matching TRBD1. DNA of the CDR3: TGCGCCAGCAGTGATTGGGACAGGGGCGGCTACACCTTC. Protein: CASSDWDRGGYTF.